Listed here are 14 T cell receptor beta chains from one sample, sequenced in a study of cytomegalovirus exposure and HLA in healthy donors. The PCR employed 60 Vbeta primers together with 13 Jbeta primers. Assay used: immunoSEQ multiplex PCR; TCRdb lists only in-frame clones, some missing. The sample carries fewer than 150,000 clones, approximately 85% recorded once. Sequenced input: PBMCs. Every receptor here comes from a young woman in good health and CMV-seropositive.

The V and J genes are TRBV5-1 and TRBJ1-2; D is unclear. Trimming pared 0 bases from V and 13 bases from J, leaving 19 bases between. Germline V lookup: CDR1 SGHRS, CDR2 YFSETQ. The CDR3 spans 14 residues. The CDR3 here is CASSLAPPGVGGTF. CDR3 DNA: TGCGCCAGCAGCTTGGCACCCCCCGGGGTGGGAGGCACCTTC.

The V and J genes are TRBV30 and TRBJ2-1, with 11 bases matching TRBD2. From germline, CDR1 is GTSNPN and CDR2 SVGIG (reference sequence). This CDR3 comprises 14 residues. J lost 7 bases, V lost 5 bases, and 7 bases had no gene match. The CDR3 reads CAWLTSGRTNEQFF. CDR3 DNA sequence: TGTGCCTGGTTAACTAGCGGGAGAACGAATGAGCAGTTCTTC. Full variable domain (missing parts from reference TRBV30 and TRBJ2-1): SQTIHQWPATLVQPVGSPLSLECTVEGTSNPNLYWYRQAAGRGLQLLFYSVGIGQISSEVPQNLSASRPQDRQFILSSKKLLLSDSGFYLCAWLTSGRTNEQFFGPGTRLTVL.

V gene TRBV6-5 combines with J gene TRBJ2-1, with D maybe TRBD1 (5 bases). There are 15 residues in the CDR3. Germline V CDR1 and CDR2: MNHEY, SVGAGI. V was pared by 1 base and J by 4 bases, with 11 bases between. In nucleotides, the CDR3 is TGTGCCAGCAGTTACTGGGGCGAGTCGTACAATGAGCAGTTCTTC. This codes for CASSYWGESYNEQFF.

The chain carries TRBV4-2 and TRBJ1-4, with D perhaps matching TRBD1 (5 bases). Trimming pared 4 bases from V and 1 base from J, leaving 7 bases between. The CDR3 sequence is 14 residues long. Per germline, CDR1 LGHNA and CDR2 YNFKEQ. CDR3: CASSLRGTNEKLFF. The CDR3 region has the DNA TGTGCCAGCAGCCTAAGGGGAACTAATGAAAAACTGTTTTTT.

The chain combines TRBV5-6 with TRBJ1-6; D is perhaps TRBD1 (5 bases). The germline V and J ends were trimmed by 6 bases and 0 bases, with 10 bases remaining between them. The V gene's germline CDR1 is SGHDT and CDR2 YYEEEE. This CDR3 spans 15 amino acids. The CDR3 loop reads CASTPRGSYNSPLHF. Written as DNA, the CDR3 is TGTGCCAGCACCCCTAGGGGCTCCTATAATTCACCCCTCCACTTT.

The chain carries TRBV28 and TRBJ1-6; D remains ambiguous. The germline V gene has CDR1 MDHEN and CDR2 SYDVKM. The CDR3 totals 14 residues. Trimming took off 7 bases at V and 2 bases at J, with 9 bases between the two ends. The CDR3 DNA is TGTGCCAGCATATCCCAGACCTATAATTCACCCCTCCACTTT. Its translation is CASISQTYNSPLHF.

As regards this clone: This specimen includes other DNA sequences encoding the same CDR3. The chain employs TRBV6-1 and TRBJ1-1; D is perhaps TRBD1 (5 bases). V shed 7 bases and J shed 1 base, with 10 bases lying between them. CDR1 is MNHNS and CDR2 is SASEGT in the germline V gene. This CDR3 spans 13 amino acids. The CDR3 DNA reads TGTGCCAGCATAGAGGACAAGAACACTGAAGCTTTCTTT. Protein: CASIEDKNTEAFF.

The gene calls are TRBV6-1 and TRBJ2-5, with a weak D call TRBD2 (7 bases). Germline CDR1 is MNHNS and CDR2 is SASEGT. The CDR3 loop spans 15 amino acids. Trimming took off 6 bases at V and 5 bases at J, with 19 bases between the two ends. CDR3 DNA sequence: TGTGCCAGCAGCTGGTTGGGGGGGACAAGCGAGACCCAGTACTTC. Translating gives CASSWLGGTSETQYF.

The chain couples TRBV27 to TRBJ2-7; TRBD1 matches 8 bases. The V and J ends lost 5 bases and 0 bases, in that order; junction bases with no gene match: 6. Germline CDR1 and CDR2: MNHEY and SMNVEV (reference sequence). The CDR3 is made up of 15 amino acids. The CDR3 sequence: CASSPGTGYSYEQYF. CDR3 bases: TGTGCCAGCAGTCCCGGGACAGGCTACTCCTACGAGCAGTACTTC.

The chain employs TRBV2 and TRBJ1-2, with 7 positions matching TRBD1. CDR1 is SNHLY and CDR2 is FYNNEI in the germline V gene. V lost 5 bases to trimming and J lost 4 bases; unmatched junction nucleotides: 13. The CDR3 spans 16 residues. The DNA of the CDR3 is TGTGCCAGCAGTCCTCCCACAGGGGAGAGGGGCTATGGCTACACCTTC. It is translated as CASSPPTGERGYGYTF.

This chain connects TRBV7-9 to TRBJ1-1; D is unresolved. Germline V CDR1 and CDR2: SEHNR, FQNEAQ (reference sequence). V was clipped by 1 base and J by 1 base, with 7 bases between them. This CDR3 has 14 residues. The CDR3 DNA reads TGTGCCAGCAGCTTAGTGGCAGGGAACACTGAAGCTTTCTTT. Translated: CASSLVAGNTEAFF.

The chain links TRBV6-5 to TRBJ1-1; 8 positions match TRBD1. Looked up from germline, CDR1 is MNHEY and CDR2 is SVGAGI. The CDR3 extends over 14 amino acids. The V segment lost 4 bases and the J segment 5 bases; nucleotides outside the gene matches: 6. CDR3 region: CASSSTGGITEAFF. DNA for the CDR3: TGTGCCAGCAGTTCCACAGGGGGGATAACTGAAGCTTTCTTT.

This chain uses TRBV6-4 with TRBJ2-1, with 12 bases fitting TRBD2. Germline CDR1 is MRHNA and CDR2 is SNTAGT. After removal of 3 bases from V and 7 bases from J, the junction contained 4 bases not matched to a gene. This CDR3 is built from 15 residues. DNA of the CDR3: TGTGCCAGCAGTGAAGGGACTAGCGGGCCAAATGAGCAGTTCTTC. Amino acids: CASSEGTSGPNEQFF.

The chain uses TRBV6-5 and TRBJ2-1; no definite D call. This CDR3 spans 12 amino acids. Germline CDR1 reads MNHEY; CDR2 reads SVGAGI. The CDR3 DNA is TGTGCTACGGGTACGATGCGGAATGAGCAGTTCTTC. Its protein is CATGTMRNEQFF.